This TCR beta chain was recovered during a study of cytomegalovirus exposure and HLA in healthy donors. Here immunoSEQ multiplex PCR was the method, and the copy in TCRdb shows in-frame clones only, minus some. The sample lists around 120,000 clones; roughly nine tenths were seen once. From germline, CDR1 is MNHEY and CDR2 SVGAGI. V lost 2 bases, J lost 2 bases, and 6 bases lay in between. CDR3 length: 13 amino acids. This clone was picked up one time. The donors were members of the validation cohort comprising approximately 120 subjects, separate from the roughly 670-subject first cohort. The source is a man aged 18 to 35 in good health and CMV-seropositive. The V and J genes are TRBV6-5 and TRBJ2-5; D not resolved. What was sequenced was PBMCs. The CDR3 DNA sequence: TGTGCCAGCAGTTACAACTTTCAAGAGACCCAGTACTTC. Amino acid sequence: CASSYNFQETQYF.